Presented here are 15 T cell receptor beta chains from one specimen sequenced in a study of regulatory T cells in long-lasting Graves disease (dated by TCRdb to 2020 to 2023). Library construction relied on multiplex PCR. Sequencing used an Illumina HiSeq 4000. iRepertoire HTBI primers and Arm-PCR amplification of CDR3 regions were used to construct TCR beta libraries. TCRdb passed the public sequencing reads through fastp at Q25 and MiXCR, retaining productive beta sequences. Each record represents a unique CDR3 protein, reported with the most common genes and DNA among its rows. The sample contains 700,000 or so distinct CDR3 sequences, around 30% of them found a single time. The top ten constitute 35% to 55% of the sample. Sample time point, as interpreted from the label and publication: persistent/refractory GD, antithyroid drugs over 5 years with positive TRAb. For both TCR sequencing and RNA sequencing, RNA was extracted from PBMCs in TRIzol.

The sequencing here drew on peripheral blood mononuclear cells (PBMCs), taken when the disease was refractory, from a patient treated with antithyroid drugs. The receptors stem from a female donor with Graves disease.

In this sample, this clonotype turned up once. V gene TRBV20-1 combines with J gene TRBJ1-1, with a weak D call TRBD1 (5 bases). CDR3 length: 11 residues. Germline CDR1 is DFQATT and CDR2 is SNEGSKA (reference sequence). Trimming removed 5 bases from V and 6 bases from J, with 10 bases in between. CDR3 nucleotides: TGCAGTGCTTGCCGGGGCCCTGAAGCTTTCTTT. Its protein is CSACRGPEAFF.

This clonotype appeared a few times. The chain employs TRBV9 and TRBJ1-4; D remains ambiguous. Germline values: CDR1 SGDLS, CDR2 YYNGEE. The CDR3 consists of 13 residues. Trimming took 4 bases from V and 8 from J, leaving 12 bases between them. The CDR3 nucleotides read TGTGCCAGCAGCACCGACTTGGGGGAAAAACTGTTTTTT. This gives the protein CASSTDLGEKLFF.

The chain joins TRBV5-5 to TRBJ1-5, with D uncertain. V dropped 1 base and J dropped 2 bases, with 7 bases sitting between them. The CDR3 covers 14 residues. Germline-derived CDR1 and CDR2 are SGHKS and YYEKEE (reference sequence). DNA for the CDR3: TGTGCCAGCAGCTTGTATGGTGGCAATCAGCCCCAGCATTTT. Protein: CASSLYGGNQPQHF.

This chain connects TRBV6-1 to TRBJ1-2; D perhaps matches TRBD1 (5 bases). The CDR3 consists of 11 residues. Germline V gene sequence: CDR1 MNHNS, CDR2 SASEGT. Deletions cut 10 bases from V and 3 bases from J, with 9 bases between. CDR3 region: CATDSHYGYTF. The CDR3 region has the DNA TGTGCCACAGACAGCCACTATGGCTACACCTTC.

This chain connects TRBV9 to TRBJ1-2, with a weak D call TRBD1 (5 bases). The V gene lost 0 bases and the J gene lost 4 bases, with 13 bases spanning the gap. The CDR3 runs to 15 residues. Germline loops: CDR1 SGDLS, CDR2 YYNGEE. The CDR3 loop reads CASSVERDELYGYTF. The CDR3 DNA reads as TGTGCCAGCAGCGTAGAGCGGGACGAGCTCTATGGCTACACCTTC.

This clonotype was observed many times. V and J are TRBV2 and TRBJ2-7; D possibly corresponds to TRBD2 (5 bases). Germline lookup yields CDR1 SNHLY and CDR2 FYNNEI. The CDR3 spans 13 residues. The ends were cut back, 5 bases at V and 6 bases at J, with 14 bases in the middle. CDR3 nucleotides: TGTGCCAGCAGTTCCTCCGCGGGCCTCGAGCAGTACTTC. It codes for CASSSSAGLEQYF.

This clonotype is a singleton in its sample. V is TRBV7-2 and J is TRBJ2-7; 9 bases are a match to TRBD2. V was pared by 2 bases and J by 7 bases, with 6 bases of the junction left unmatched. The CDR3 contains 14 residues. CDR1 and CDR2 (germline): SGHTA, FQGNSA. In DNA, the CDR3 is TGTGCCAGCAGCTTACCAGCGGGAGGAGATGAGCAGTACTTC. Translating it yields CASSLPAGGDEQYF.

The chain combines TRBV30 with TRBJ2-1, with D possibly called TRBD1 or TRBD2 (6 bases each). Per the germline V gene, CDR1 is GTSNPN and CDR2 is SVGIG (reference sequence). Deletions cut 5 bases from V and 2 bases from J, with 10 bases between. CDR3 length equals 13 residues. The CDR3, as DNA: TGTGCCTGGTCGGGGGCGACCTACAATGAGCAGTTCTTC. Translating it yields CAWSGATYNEQFF.

This clonotype was recorded a few times. V usage is TRBV6-5 and J usage is TRBJ1-3, with 7 bases fitting TRBD1. V dropped 2 bases and J dropped 2; count of bases not matched to a gene: 3. Germline V lookup: CDR1 MNHEY, CDR2 SVGAGI. This CDR3 region has 15 residues. As DNA, the CDR3 is TGTGCCAGCAGTTACGCCGGGACAGCTGGAAACACCATATATTTT. Amino acids: CASSYAGTAGNTIYF.

This clonotype was seen only a few times. The chain is built from TRBV19 and TRBJ1-5, with 7 bases fitting TRBD1. Germline CDR1 reads LNHDA; CDR2 reads SQIVND (reference sequence). CDR3 length: 16 amino acids. J lost 4 bases, V lost 7 bases, and 13 bases had no gene match. This CDR3 reads CASKGYGTAGNQPQHF. CDR3 DNA sequence: TGTGCCAGTAAAGGCTACGGGACAGCCGGTAATCAGCCCCAGCATTTT. Variable domain in full (rest from reference TRBV19 and TRBJ1-5): DGGITQSPKYLFRKEGQNVTLSCEQNLNHDAMYWYRQDPGQGLRLIYYSQIVNDFQKGDIAEGYSVSREKKESFPLTVTSAQKNPTAFYLCASKGYGTAGNQPQHFGDGTRLSIL.

The sample holds many counts of this clonotype. J is TRBJ2-7 and V is TRBV12-3 or TRBV12-4; D gene ambiguous. The CDR3 contains 13 residues. Deletions cut 6 bases from V and 1 base from J, with 10 bases between. CDR3 DNA sequence: TGTGCCAGCAGCCCCACCCAGTCCTACGAGCAGTACTTC. It is translated as CASSPTQSYEQYF.

This clonotype has more than one count but fewer than ten. The genes are TRBV6-1 and TRBJ2-5; TRBD2 matches at 14 bases. The trim removed 8 bases at V and 4 bases at J, leaving 9 bases unmatched. The CDR3 extends over 16 amino acids. Germline assignment: CDR1 MNHNS and CDR2 SASEGT. In DNA form, the CDR3 reads TGTGCCAGCCTACACGGGACTAGCGGGAGTGGAGAGACCCAGTACTTC. It codes for CASLHGTSGSGETQYF.

CDR3 residues: CASSPRQTHSPLHF. The CDR3 coding sequence is TGTGCCAGCAGTCCCCGTCAAACCCATTCACCCCTCCACTTT. This sequence joins TRBV27 and TRBJ1-6, with D hard to call. Per the germline V gene, CDR1 is MNHEY and CDR2 is SMNVEV (reference sequence). V was pared by 5 bases and J by 8 bases, with 13 bases between. The CDR3 covers 14 residues.

V usage is TRBV20-1 and J usage is TRBJ2-7; D perhaps matches TRBD2 (5 bases). The germline V and J ends were trimmed by 0 bases and 2 bases, with 17 bases remaining between them. This CDR3 is built from 16 residues. CDR1 is DFQATT, CDR2 SNEGSKA, per germline (reference sequence). CDR3 sequence: CSARDQEVALAYEQYF. The CDR3 bases are TGCAGTGCTAGAGATCAGGAGGTAGCGCTGGCCTACGAGCAGTACTTC.

This clonotype was counted between two and nine times. The rearrangement joins TRBV18 to TRBJ1-3; D might be TRBD1 (5 bases). The CDR3 totals 16 residues. The germline V gene has CDR1 KGHSH and CDR2 LQKENI. V lost 7 bases and J lost 9, with 25 bases in between. CDR3 DNA: TGTGCCAGCTTCGGGACCTTTCTTGCGGATGTCGGCACCATATATTTT. Translated, it gives CASFGTFLADVGTIYF.